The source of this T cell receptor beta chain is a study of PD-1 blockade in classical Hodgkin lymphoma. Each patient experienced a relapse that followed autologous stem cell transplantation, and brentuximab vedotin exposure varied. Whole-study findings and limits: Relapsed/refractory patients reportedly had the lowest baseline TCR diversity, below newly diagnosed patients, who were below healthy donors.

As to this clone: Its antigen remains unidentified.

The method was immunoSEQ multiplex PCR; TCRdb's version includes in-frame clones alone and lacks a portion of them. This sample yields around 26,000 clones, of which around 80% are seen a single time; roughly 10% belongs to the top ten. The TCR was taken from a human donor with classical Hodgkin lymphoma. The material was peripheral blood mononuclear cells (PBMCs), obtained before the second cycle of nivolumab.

The DNA for the CDR3 is TGTGCCAGCAGTCCCCCCGGGCTAGCGGGGGCCACAGATACGCAGTATTTT. This translates into CASSPPGLAGATDTQYF. This chain connects TRBV11-2 to TRBJ2-3; TRBD2 agrees at 10 bases. J was trimmed by 2 bases and V by 6 bases; bases with no gene match: 11. Germline-derived CDR1 and CDR2 are SGHAT and FQNNGV. The CDR3 sequence is 17 residues long.